A single sample is the source of the 21 T cell receptor beta chains below, sequenced in a study of T-cell reconstitution after alpha-beta-depleted transplantation in children. The library targeted TCRbeta and was prepared with unique molecular identifiers. A single record per CDR3 protein comes from TCRdb applying MiXCR to the PCR reads. This sample carries around 200,000 distinct CDR3 sequences, around 6.8% of them seen once, and the ten largest clones take around 3%. The sequencing used PBMCs from the stem cell graft donor, collected from the stem cell graft. The source of these receptors is a human donor who donated a stem cell graft to a child with Wiskott-Aldrich syndrome.

This clonotype was detected ten times or more. The DNA for the CDR3 is TGTGCCAGCAGCTTCACGTCGTTTGAGCAGTTCTTC. Protein sequence: CASSFTSFEQFF. The V gene is TRBV7-9, the J gene TRBJ2-1; D call uncertain. The CDR3 is 12 residues long. CDR1 and CDR2 from the germline V gene are SEHNR and FQNEAQ (reference sequence). V was trimmed by 3 bases and J by 9 bases, leaving 9 bases between them.

The gene calls are TRBV11-2 and TRBJ2-7, with a weak D call TRBD2 (6 bases). Trimming shortened V by 5 bases and J by 2 bases, and 19 bases separated the two germline ends. The germline V gene has CDR1 SGHAT and CDR2 FQNNGV. The CDR3 has 16 residues. CDR3 DNA sequence: TGTGCCAGCAGCGCCGACCGGGACTCCCTAACCTACGAGCAGTACTTC. Its translation is CASSADRDSLTYEQYF.

This clonotype showed up many times. The junction shows a germline mismatch at one end, possibly a read error. This rearrangement joins TRBV7-2 to TRBJ1-5; D is uncertain. Per germline, CDR1 SGHTA and CDR2 FQGNSA. The length of the CDR3 is 13 residues. This CDR3 reads CASSLDSNQPQHF. CDR3 in DNA: TGTGCCAGCAGTTTAGATAGCAATCAGCCCCAGCATTTT. Full variable domain (outside the CDR3, taken from reference TRBV7-2 and TRBJ1-5): GAGVSQSPSNKVTEKGKDVELRCDPISGHTALYWYRQSLGQGLEFLIYFQGNSAPDKSGLPSDRFSAERTGGSVSTLTIQRTQQEDSAVYLCASSLDSNQPQHFGDGTRLSIL.

This chain uses TRBV12-3 or TRBV12-4 with TRBJ1-2, with TRBD1 as a possible D gene (5 bases). Trimming left V 3 bases short and J 8 bases short, with 16 bases between. The CDR3 consists of 14 residues. The CDR3 sequence: CASSLGRRTNGYTF. CDR3 coding DNA: TGTGCCAGCAGTTTGGGTAGAAGGACAAACGGCTACACCTTC.

This clonotype was picked up many times. For the CDR3, the DNA is TGCGCCAGCAGCACGGAGAACAGGGGGCTAACGAACACTGAAGCTTTCTTT. Encoded protein: CASSTENRGLTNTEAFF. V is TRBV5-1 and J is TRBJ1-1, with 9 bases aligning to TRBD1. The germline CDR1 and CDR2 sequences are SGHRS and YFSETQ. The trim removed 4 bases at V and 1 base at J, leaving 11 bases unmatched. CDR3 length equals 17 residues. The full variable domain, with the rest looked up from reference TRBV5-1 and TRBJ1-1, is KAGVTQTPRYLIKTRGQQVTLSCSPISGHRSVSWYQQTPGQGLQFLFEYFSETQRNKGNFPGRFSGRQFSNSRSEMNVSTLELGDSALYLCASSTENRGLTNTEAFFGQGTRLTVV.

This clonotype came up a few times. The rearrangement joins TRBV7-8 to TRBJ2-7; 7 bases align to TRBD1. The junction had 12 bases not matched to a gene; V was cut back by 5 bases and J by 2 bases. Germline CDR1 is SGHVS and CDR2 is FQNEAQ. The CDR3 runs to 16 residues. CDR3 nucleotides: TGTGCCAGCAGCAAAAATAGACAGGGACGGGCCTACGAGCAGTACTTC. Amino acid sequence: CASSKNRQGRAYEQYF. The full variable domain, with the rest looked up from reference TRBV7-8 and TRBJ2-7, is GAGVSQSPRYKVAKRGQDVALRCDPISGHVSLFWYQQALGQGPEFLTYFQNEAQLDKSGLPSDRFFAERPEGSVSTLKIQRTQQEDSAVYLCASSKNRQGRAYEQYFGPGTRLTVT.

A word on this clonotype: Being one base from a much bigger clone, this may be a read error. This chain links TRBV5-1 with TRBJ2-1; no reliable D call. CDR1 and CDR2 from the germline V gene are SGHRS and YFSETQ. The length of the CDR3 is 15 residues. CDR3: CSSSRELSSYNEQFF. The CDR3 DNA is TGCTCCAGCAGCCGAGAGTTGAGCTCCTACAATGAGCAGTTCTTC.

The table lists this clonotype with many counts. The CDR3 coding sequence is TGTGCCGCGGGAGGCGGGTTTGGACAGCCCCAGCATTTT. Encoded protein: CAAGGGFGQPQHF. The chain joins TRBV6-1 to TRBJ1-5; D gene uncertain. CDR3 length: 13 amino acids. CDR1 and CDR2 (germline): MNHNS, SASEGT. With 11 bases removed from V and 7 bases from J, the gap between germline ends came to 18 bases.

This clonotype was observed many times. The gene calls are TRBV7-6 and TRBJ2-5, with 7 bases aligning to TRBD1. Trimming cost V 4 bases and J 5 bases; bases outside gene matches: 7. Germline assignment: CDR1 SGHVS and CDR2 FNYEAQ. The CDR3 totals 14 residues. This chain's CDR3 is CASSSGTVLETQYF. The CDR3 nucleotides are TGTGCCAGCAGCTCAGGGACAGTTCTGGAGACCCAGTACTTC.

This chain's CDR3 is CASSLEAGVGNTIYF. In nucleotides, the CDR3 is TGCGCCAGCAGCTTGGAGGCTGGCGTGGGGAACACCATATATTTT. The genes are TRBV5-1 and TRBJ1-3, with D hard to call. Trimming shortened V by 0 bases and J by 7 bases, and 14 bases separated the two germline ends. Germline assignment: CDR1 SGHRS and CDR2 YFSETQ. CDR3 length: 15 residues.

At least ten counts were recorded for this clonotype. The V and J genes are TRBV5-5 and TRBJ2-3; TRBD2 is a possible D gene (7 bases). CDR3 length: 17 amino acids. Germline CDR1 reads SGHKS; CDR2 reads YYEKEE (reference sequence). Trimming took off 4 bases at V and 3 bases at J, with 21 bases between the two ends. CDR3: CASSPPGGGARTDTQYF. The CDR3 DNA reads as TGTGCCAGCAGCCCTCCGGGTGGGGGGGCTAGGACAGATACGCAGTATTTT.

This clonotype occurred many times. The V call is TRBV15, the J call TRBJ2-7; the D is unclear. From germline, CDR1 is LNHNV and CDR2 YYDKDF (reference sequence). This CDR3 is 15 amino acids long. Deletions cut 0 bases from V and 3 bases from J, with 12 bases between. CDR3 loop: CATSRDPRFSYEQYF. Here the CDR3 DNA reads TGTGCCACCAGCAGAGATCCGAGATTTAGCTACGAGCAGTACTTC. The full variable domain, with the rest looked up from reference TRBV15 and TRBJ2-7, is DAMVIQNPRYQVTQFGKPVTLSCSQTLNHNVMYWYQQKSSQAPKLLFHYYDKDFNNEADTPDNFQSRRPNTSFCFLDIRSPGLGDTAMYLCATSRDPRFSYEQYFGPGTRLTVT.

The chain combines TRBV11-3 with TRBJ1-1, with a possible D match to TRBD1 (6 bases). Trimming took off 6 bases at V and 4 bases at J, with 18 bases between the two ends. Germline CDR1 is SGHNT and CDR2 is YENEEA. The CDR3 length is 15 residues. CDR3 in DNA: TGTGCCAGCAGTTCCTCGGGGACAATTGGCACTGAAGCTTTCTTT. It encodes CASSSSGTIGTEAFF.

Ten or more counts support this clonotype. The J gene is TRBJ2-7, the V gene TRBV10-2; 11 bases are shared with TRBD2. This CDR3 has 15 amino acids. CDR1 and CDR2 (germline): WSHSY, SAAADI. V shed 6 bases and J 6 bases; nucleotides not matched to a gene: 10. CDR3 DNA: TGCGCCAGCAGCCTACTAGCGGGAGTAAGCGGCGAGCAGTACTTC. It is translated as CASSLLAGVSGEQYF.

This clonotype appeared many times. V is TRBV15 and J is TRBJ2-1; D gene unclear. The CDR3 extends over 11 amino acids. Germline CDR1 reads LNHNV; CDR2 reads YYDKDF (reference sequence). The V end was cut by 8 bases, the J end by 6 bases, with 8 bases between. CDR3 DNA sequence: TGTGCCACCGGAAACCGCAATGAGCAGTTCTTC. Protein: CATGNRNEQFF.

The chain joins TRBV3-1 to TRBJ2-5, with 9 bases that match TRBD1. Germline loops: CDR1 LGHDT, CDR2 YNNKEL (reference sequence). The CDR3 has 16 residues. The V gene end was trimmed by 4 bases and the J gene end by 4 bases; junction bases not matched to a gene: 10. The CDR3 DNA is TGTGCCAGCAGCCGCGCCACCGGACAGGGGATAGAGACCCAGTACTTC. Translating it yields CASSRATGQGIETQYF.

This clonotype was detected ten times or more. This rearrangement joins TRBV29-1 to TRBJ1-2; unclear D gene. The CDR3 is made up of 16 amino acids. Trimming shortened V by 3 bases and J by 4 bases, and 21 bases separated the two germline ends. Germline CDR1 reads SQVTM; CDR2 reads ANQGSEA. Here the CDR3 reads CSVDTPNTPMSYGYTF. The CDR3 region has the DNA TGCAGCGTTGACACCCCCAACACGCCGATGAGCTATGGCTACACCTTC.

This clonotype has ten or more counts. J is TRBJ1-5 and V is TRBV6-5, with D maybe TRBD1 (5 bases). Per germline, CDR1 MNHEY and CDR2 SVGAGI. The CDR3 length is 13 residues. With 8 bases removed from V and 3 bases from J, the gap between germline ends came to 11 bases. The CDR3 protein is CASETGYNQPQHF. Here the CDR3 DNA reads TGTGCCAGCGAAACAGGATACAATCAGCCCCAGCATTTT.

This clonotype was seen a few times. This rearrangement joins TRBV5-1 to TRBJ2-7; TRBD2 agrees at 7 bases. With 5 bases clipped from V and 1 base from J, the junction kept 3 bases outside the gene matches. The CDR3 totals 13 residues. CDR1 and CDR2 (germline): SGHRS, YFSETQ. CDR3 sequence: CASRPGGSYEQYF. The CDR3 DNA follows: TGCGCCAGCAGGCCCGGGGGGTCCTACGAGCAGTACTTC.

This clonotype was seen repeatedly, ten times or more. The chain recombines TRBV30 with TRBJ1-4; D call uncertain. With 2 bases removed from V and 8 bases from J, the gap between germline ends came to 15 bases. The V gene's germline CDR1 is GTSNPN and CDR2 SVGIG (reference sequence). The CDR3 contains 14 residues. CDR3 loop: CAWSIDSPREKLFF. The CDR3 nucleotides read TGTGCCTGGAGTATTGACTCGCCGAGGGAAAAACTGTTTTTT.

This chain joins TRBV13 and TRBJ2-2; TRBD1 might be the D (5 bases). Germline CDR1 and CDR2: PRHDT and FYEKMQ (reference sequence). This CDR3 contains 15 residues. With 5 bases removed from V and 1 base from J, the gap between germline ends came to 11 bases. As DNA, the CDR3 is TGTGCCAGCAGCCCCAGGGATAGGAACACCGGGGAGCTGTTTTTT. Protein: CASSPRDRNTGELFF.